The sequence of this T cell receptor beta chain was determined in a study of metastatic and nonmetastatic thyroid tumors. Background on the study: It was across blood and tumor or nodule tissue from malignant and benign thyroid patients that repertoires were compared.

Remarks on this clone: Its antigen remains unidentified.

Thyroid surgery was preceded by no treatment in any patient. Germline V gene data show CDR1 as KGHSH and CDR2 as LQKENI. J was trimmed by 6 bases and V by 5 bases; bases with no gene match: 4. There are 14 residues in the CDR3. Study-wide points: Malignant thyroid tumors reportedly exceeded benign nodules significantly in TCR beta diversity, with the difference appearing in blood and tumor.

Original methodology: Differences in CDR3 between clinicopathological groups were drawn on to build a classifier intended to discriminate distant-metastatic papillary thyroid cancer patients. TCRdb re-analyzed the PCR reads using MiXCR. TCRdb's processing, not the study's, gives the V and J calls here. Among about 93,000 clones listed, roughly 13% were seen once. The chain uses TRBV18 and TRBJ1-4; 9 bases match TRBD1. Material for sequencing was blood. This TCR derives from a female donor with papillary thyroid cancer or a benign thyroid nodule (not recorded which). Some clones in this sample may be carry-over from other donors' samples. The chain's CDR3 is CASSRDRADEKLFF. In DNA, the CDR3 is TGTGCCAGCTCAAGGGACAGGGCCGATGAAAAACTGTTTTTT.